The clone carrying this T cell receptor (beta chain) has more than one count but fewer than ten. Its antigen is as yet unknown. A sample-barcoded 5' primer and a J-beta primer mix were used in a second PCR of roughly 6 to 12 cycles. Researchers report that a template-switch adaptor with 12 random nucleotides tagged each cDNA molecule. Via MiXCR, TCRdb re-called the 5' RACE reads, giving one row per CDR3 protein. The profile shows 660,000 or so distinct CDR3 sequences, approximately 50% of them singletons. The V and J ends lost 3 bases and 1 base respectively, with 13 bases between them. The CDR3 loop spans 15 amino acids. Germline V lookup: CDR1 DFQATT, CDR2 SNEGSKA (reference sequence). Donor samples were obtained from healthy Caucasian individuals from Russia, aged 6 to 90. Roughly 9.2 milliliters of peripheral blood were drawn from each donor into EDTA-treated tubes. These data belong to a study of blood T cells in healthy people across ages. Study-level findings and limits: Among long-lived donors, naive CD4+ cells were more numerous and diversity higher than in aged donors.

V and J are TRBV20-1 and TRBJ2-1; D is perhaps TRBD1 (6 bases). The specimen was blood. The TCR comes from a man aged 60 to 69 in good health. The CDR3 here is CSARDTGFSYNEQFF. CDR3 bases: TGCAGTGCTAGGGATACAGGGTTTTCCTACAATGAGCAGTTCTTC.